This TCR beta chain came from a study of T cell repertoires in cytomegalovirus infection. Turning to the study itself: The study used recently identified HLA-C-restricted and well-studied HLA-B-restricted CMV epitopes.

There are 15 residues in the CDR3. V shed 3 bases, J shed 9 bases, and the junction held 7 bases outside the gene matches. This clonotype was recorded a few times. Antigen: not known. MiXCR was run by TCRdb on the reads, yielding one entry per CDR3 protein. Here the sample spans roughly 990,000 distinct CDR3 sequences, around 30% being singletons. The input for sequencing was cultured CD8+ T cells from PBMCs, taken from culture after CMV antigen stimulation. The chain uses TRBV12-3 or TRBV12-4 and TRBJ2-1, with 11 bases lining up with TRBD1. The TCR sequence derives from a human donor in good health (CMV status not recorded). Some clones in this sample may be carry-over from other donors' samples. CDR3 in amino acids: CASSFGTGGKGEQFF. In DNA, the CDR3 is TGTGCCAGCAGTTTCGGGACAGGGGGAAAGGGTGAGCAGTTCTTC.